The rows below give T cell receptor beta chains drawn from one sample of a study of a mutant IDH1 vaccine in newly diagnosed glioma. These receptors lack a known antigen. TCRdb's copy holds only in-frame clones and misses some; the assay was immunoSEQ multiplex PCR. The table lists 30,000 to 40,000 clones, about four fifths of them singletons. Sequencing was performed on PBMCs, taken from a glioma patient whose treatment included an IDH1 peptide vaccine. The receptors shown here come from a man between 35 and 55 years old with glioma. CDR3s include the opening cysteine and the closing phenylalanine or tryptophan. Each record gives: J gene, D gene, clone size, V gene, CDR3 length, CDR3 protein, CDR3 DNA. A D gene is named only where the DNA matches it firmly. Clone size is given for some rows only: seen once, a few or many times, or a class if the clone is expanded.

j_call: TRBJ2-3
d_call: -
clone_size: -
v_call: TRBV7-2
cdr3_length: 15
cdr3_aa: CASSKTFSPTDTQYF
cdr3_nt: TGTGCCAGCAGCAAGACGTTTTCCCCCACAGATACGCAGTATTTT

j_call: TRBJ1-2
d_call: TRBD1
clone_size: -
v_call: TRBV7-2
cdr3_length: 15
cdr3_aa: CASSLMTGGRDGYTF
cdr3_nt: TGTGCCAGCAGCTTGATGACAGGGGGCCGGGATGGCTACACCTTC

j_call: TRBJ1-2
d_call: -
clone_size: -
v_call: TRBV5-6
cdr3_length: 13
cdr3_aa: CASSPSGNYGYTF
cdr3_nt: TGTGCCAGCAGCCCTTCAGGAAACTATGGCTACACCTTC

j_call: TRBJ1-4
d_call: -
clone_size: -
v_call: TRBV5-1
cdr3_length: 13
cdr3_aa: CASSPGTDEKLFF
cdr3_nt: TGCGCCAGCAGCCCTGGGACCGATGAAAAACTGTTTTTT

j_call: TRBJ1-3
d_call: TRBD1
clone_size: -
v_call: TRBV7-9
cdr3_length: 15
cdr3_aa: CASSLVGTDGNTIYF
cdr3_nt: TGTGCCAGCAGCTTAGTTGGGACAGATGGAAACACCATATATTTT

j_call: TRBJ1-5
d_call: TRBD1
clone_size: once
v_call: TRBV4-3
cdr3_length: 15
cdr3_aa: CASSHRQGWNQPQHF
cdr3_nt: TGCGCCAGCAGCCACAGACAGGGCTGGAATCAGCCCCAGCATTTT

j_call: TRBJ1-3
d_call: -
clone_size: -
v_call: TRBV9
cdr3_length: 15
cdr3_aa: CASSVAWGTGNTIYF
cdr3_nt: TGTGCCAGCAGCGTAGCTTGGGGAACTGGAAACACCATATATTTT

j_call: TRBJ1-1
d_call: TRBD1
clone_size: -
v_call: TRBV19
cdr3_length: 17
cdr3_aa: CASSTPPGGLLNTEAFF
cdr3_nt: TGTGCCAGTAGTACTCCCCCAGGGGGCCTCTTGAACACTGAAGCTTTCTTT

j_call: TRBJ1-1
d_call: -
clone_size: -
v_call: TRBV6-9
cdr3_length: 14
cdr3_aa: CASSYSEGNTEAFF
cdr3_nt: TGTGCCAGCAGTTACTCGGAGGGTAACACTGAAGCTTTCTTT

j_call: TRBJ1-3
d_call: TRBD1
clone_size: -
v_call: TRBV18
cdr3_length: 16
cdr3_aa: CASSAGTGGPGNTIYF
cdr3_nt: TGTGCCAGCTCGGCCGGGACAGGGGGACCTGGAAACACCATATATTTT

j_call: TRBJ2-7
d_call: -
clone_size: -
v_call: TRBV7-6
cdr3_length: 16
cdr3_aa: CASSLSLGDRPNEQYF
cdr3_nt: TGTGCCAGCAGCCTGAGTTTAGGGGATAGGCCTAACGAGCAGTACTTC

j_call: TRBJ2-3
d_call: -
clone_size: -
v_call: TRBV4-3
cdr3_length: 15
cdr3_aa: CASSASVLRTDTQYF
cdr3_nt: TGCGCCAGCAGCGCTTCGGTGTTGCGCACAGATACGCAGTATTTT

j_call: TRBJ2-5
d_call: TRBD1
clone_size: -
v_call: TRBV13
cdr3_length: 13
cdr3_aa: CASSLVRGETQYF
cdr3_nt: TGTGCCAGCAGCTTAGTCAGGGGGGAGACCCAGTACTTC

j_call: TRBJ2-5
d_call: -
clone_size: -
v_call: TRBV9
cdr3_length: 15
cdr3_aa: CASSRRGGGQETQYF
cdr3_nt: TGTGCCAGCAGCCGCCGAGGGGGGGGACAAGAGACCCAGTACTTC

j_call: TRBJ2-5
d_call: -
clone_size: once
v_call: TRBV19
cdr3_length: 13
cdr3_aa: CASTPDWGETQYF
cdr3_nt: TGTGCCAGTACCCCCGACTGGGGCGAGACCCAGTACTTC

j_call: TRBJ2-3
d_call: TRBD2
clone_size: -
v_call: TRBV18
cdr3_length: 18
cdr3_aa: CASSPLGGGPPHTDTQYF
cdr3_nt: TGTGCCAGCTCACCACTCGGGGGAGGGCCTCCTCATACAGATACGCAGTATTTT

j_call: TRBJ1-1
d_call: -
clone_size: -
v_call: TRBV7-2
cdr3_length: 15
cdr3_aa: CASSPGPDRNTEAFF
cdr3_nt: TGTGCCAGCAGCCCGGGACCGGACAGAAACACTGAAGCTTTCTTT

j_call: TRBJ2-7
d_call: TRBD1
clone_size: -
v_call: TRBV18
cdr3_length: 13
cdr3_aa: CASSSQGVYEQYF
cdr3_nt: TGTGCCAGCTCAAGCCAGGGGGTCTACGAGCAGTACTTC

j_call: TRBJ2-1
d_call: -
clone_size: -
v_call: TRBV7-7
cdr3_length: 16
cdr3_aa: CASSLSGTRSFNEQFF
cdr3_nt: TGTGCTAGCAGCTTATCGGGGACCCGCAGCTTCAATGAGCAGTTCTTC

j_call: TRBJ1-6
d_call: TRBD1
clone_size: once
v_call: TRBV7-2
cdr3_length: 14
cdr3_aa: CASSTGQYNSPLHF
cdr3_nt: TGTGCCAGCAGCACGGGACAGTATAATTCACCCCTCCACTTT

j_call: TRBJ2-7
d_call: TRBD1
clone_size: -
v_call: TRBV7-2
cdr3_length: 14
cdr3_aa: CASSLVDRGHEQYF
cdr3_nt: TGTGCCAGCAGCTTAGTGGACAGGGGCCACGAGCAGTACTTC

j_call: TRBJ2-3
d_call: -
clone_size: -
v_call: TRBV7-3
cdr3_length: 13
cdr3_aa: CASSPAGTDTQYF
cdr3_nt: TGTGCCAGCAGCCCCGCGGGTACAGATACGCAGTATTTT

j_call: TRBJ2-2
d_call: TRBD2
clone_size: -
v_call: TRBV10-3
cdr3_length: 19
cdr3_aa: CAISESSSGAIWGTGELFF
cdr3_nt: TGTGCCATCAGTGAGTCCTCTAGCGGGGCTATTTGGGGCACCGGGGAGCTGTTTTTT

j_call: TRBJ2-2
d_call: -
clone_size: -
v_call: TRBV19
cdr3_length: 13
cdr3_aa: CASSITAAGELFF
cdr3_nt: TGTGCCAGTAGTATAACAGCGGCCGGGGAGCTGTTTTTT

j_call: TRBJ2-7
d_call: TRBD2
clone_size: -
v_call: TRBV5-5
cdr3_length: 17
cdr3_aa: CASSLAPSGRGSYEQYF
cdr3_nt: TGTGCCAGCAGCTTGGCCCCGAGCGGGAGGGGCTCCTACGAGCAGTACTTC

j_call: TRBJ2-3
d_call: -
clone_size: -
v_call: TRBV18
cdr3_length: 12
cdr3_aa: CASSESTDTQYF
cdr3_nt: TGTGCCAGCTCGGAAAGCACAGATACGCAGTATTTT

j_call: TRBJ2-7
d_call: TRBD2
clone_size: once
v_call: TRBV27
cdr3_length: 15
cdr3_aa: CASSLTSGSTYEQYF
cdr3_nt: TGTGCCAGCAGCCTGACTAGCGGGAGCACATACGAGCAGTACTTC

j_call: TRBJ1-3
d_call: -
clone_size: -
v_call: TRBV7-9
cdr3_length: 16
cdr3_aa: CASSLRRTTSGNTIYF
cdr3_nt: TGTGCCAGCAGCTTGAGGAGAACGACCTCTGGAAACACCATATATTTT

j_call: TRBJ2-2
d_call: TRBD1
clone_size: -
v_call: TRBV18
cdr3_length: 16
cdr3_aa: CASSPTGTGGLGELFF
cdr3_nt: TGTGCCAGCTCACCGACCGGGACAGGGGGACTCGGGGAGCTGTTTTTT

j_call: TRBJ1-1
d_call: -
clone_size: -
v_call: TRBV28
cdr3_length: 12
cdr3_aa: CASSPIAARAFF
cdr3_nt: TGTGCCAGCAGCCCCATTGCGGCGCGAGCTTTCTTT

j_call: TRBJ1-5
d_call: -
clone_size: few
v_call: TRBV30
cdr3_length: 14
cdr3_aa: CAWSKPGGNQPQHF
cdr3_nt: TGTGCCTGGAGTAAGCCAGGGGGCAATCAGCCCCAGCATTTT

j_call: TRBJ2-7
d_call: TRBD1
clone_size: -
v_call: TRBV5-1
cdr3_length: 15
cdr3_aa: CASSWTGRPSYEQYF
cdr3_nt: TGCGCCAGCAGCTGGACAGGGCGCCCCTCCTACGAGCAGTACTTC

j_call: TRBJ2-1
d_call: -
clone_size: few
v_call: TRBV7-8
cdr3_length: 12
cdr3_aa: CASTKPGNEQFF
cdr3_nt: TGTGCCAGCACCAAGCCCGGGAATGAGCAGTTCTTC

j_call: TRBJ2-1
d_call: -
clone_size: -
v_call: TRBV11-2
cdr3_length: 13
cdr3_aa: CASSPEDLGEQFF
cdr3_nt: TGTGCCAGCAGCCCAGAGGACTTGGGTGAGCAGTTCTTC

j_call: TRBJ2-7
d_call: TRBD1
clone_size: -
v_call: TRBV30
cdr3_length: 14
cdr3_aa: CAWSRQGMSYEQYF
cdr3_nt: TGTGCCTGGAGTAGACAGGGTATGTCCTACGAGCAGTACTTC

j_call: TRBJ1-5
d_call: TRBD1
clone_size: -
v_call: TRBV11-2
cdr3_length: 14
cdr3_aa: CASSLDGTGQPQHF
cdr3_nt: TGTGCCAGCAGCTTAGATGGGACAGGCCAGCCCCAGCATTTT

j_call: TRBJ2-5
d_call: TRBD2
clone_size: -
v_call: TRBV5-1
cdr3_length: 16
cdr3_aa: CASSYLLAGEGETQYF
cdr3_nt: TGCGCCAGCAGCTATCTACTAGCGGGAGAGGGAGAGACCCAGTACTTC

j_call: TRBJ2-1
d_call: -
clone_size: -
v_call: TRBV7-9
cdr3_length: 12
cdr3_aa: CASSLLLNEQFF
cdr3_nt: TGTGCCAGCAGCCTCCTTCTTAATGAGCAGTTCTTC

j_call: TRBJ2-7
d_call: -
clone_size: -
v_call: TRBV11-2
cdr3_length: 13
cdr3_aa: CASSLDPSYEQYF
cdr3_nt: TGTGCCAGCAGCTTAGATCCCTCCTACGAGCAGTACTTC

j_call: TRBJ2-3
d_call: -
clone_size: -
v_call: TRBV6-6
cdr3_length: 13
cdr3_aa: CASARQAADTQYF
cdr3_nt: TGTGCCAGCGCTAGACAGGCCGCAGATACGCAGTATTTT